Each of the 29 T cell receptor beta chains below was sequenced from the same sample in a study of vaccination and CD4 T cells after COVID-19. Their recognized antigens are unknown. The assay that was used to sequence DNA from cultured CD4+ T cells was the Oncomine TCR Beta short-read assay. MiXCR, applied by TCRdb to the PCR reads, yields one record per CDR3 protein. Of 12,000 or so distinct CDR3 sequences in the sample, under 35% were seen once. Treatment here: approximately nine-day PBMC culture with coronavirus spike peptide pools or control peptides (ViraFEST assay). Sample: CD4+ T cells from blood, cultured in vitro, taken before SARS-CoV-2 vaccination. These receptors all stem from a human donor who received a COVID-19 vaccine.

The chain uses TRBV18 and TRBJ1-1; the D is unclear. The CDR3 length is 15 residues. V gave up 3 bases and J gave up 1 base, with 12 bases separating them. The germline V gene has CDR1 KGHSH and CDR2 LQKENI. CDR3 residues: CASSPRGISNTEAFF. The DNA of the CDR3 is TGTGCCAGCTCACCTCGGGGTATCTCGAACACTGAAGCTTTCTTT.

The chain has TRBV7-9 and TRBJ2-3; D not resolved. V dropped 0 bases and J dropped 4 bases, with 5 bases sitting between them. Germline values: CDR1 SEHNR, CDR2 FQNEAQ (reference sequence). This CDR3 is built from 13 residues. This CDR3 is CASSLAGADTQYF. CDR3 bases: TGTGCCAGCAGCTTAGCAGGTGCAGATACGCAGTATTTT.

The chain links TRBV20-1 to TRBJ2-3; 7 bases align to TRBD2. Germline assignment: CDR1 DFQATT and CDR2 SNEGSKA (reference sequence). V dropped 1 base and J dropped 3; count of bases not matched to a gene: 19. The CDR3 sequence is 19 residues long. The DNA for the CDR3 is TGCAGTGCTAGAGGTCAATTCCTCCAAAGCGGGGTTGGTACAGATACGCAGTATTTT. Translated: CSARGQFLQSGVGTDTQYF.

By sample fraction, this clonotype is hyperexpanded. The V call is TRBV10-3, the J call TRBJ1-1, with D perhaps TRBD1 (5 bases). The CDR3 has 16 amino acids. V lost 7 bases and J 1 base, leaving 19 bases between the germline ends. CDR1 and CDR2 from the germline V gene are ENHRY and SYGVKD. CDR3 nucleotide sequence: TGTGCCATCACCCCGGGGTTCGGGGCACCGAACACTGAAGCTTTCTTT. This sequence encodes CAITPGFGAPNTEAFF.

A word on this clonotype: The junction differs from germline at one of its ends, possibly a read error. The DNA of the CDR3 is TGTGCCAGCAGCGGGGACGGCTTCTCATTC. Translating gives CASSGDGFSF. V is TRBV7-8 and J is TRBJ1-2, with D possibly TRBD1 on 5 matching bases. Germline V CDR1 and CDR2: SGHVS, FQNEAQ. The CDR3 length is 10 residues.

This clonotype was found once. Compared with germline, one end of the junction differs, possibly owing to a read error. The chain recombines TRBV5-4 with TRBJ2-3; 9 nucleotides align to TRBD1. This CDR3 is built from 15 residues. Germline V gene lookup returns CDR1 SGHNT and CDR2 YYREEE (reference sequence). CDR3 coding DNA: TGTGCCAGCAACTTGGGGACAGGGAGGACAGATACGCAGTATTTT. As protein: CASNLGTGRTDTQYF.

The chain recombines TRBV10-1 with TRBJ2-2, with D possibly matching TRBD1 (5 bases). Trimming pared 2 bases from V and 8 bases from J, leaving 6 bases between. In germline, CDR1 is WNHNN, CDR2 SYGVQD (reference sequence). This CDR3 spans 12 amino acids. The CDR3 spells CASSEQGGELFF. CDR3 nucleotides: TGCGCCAGCAGTGAGCAGGGTGGGGAGCTGTTTTTT.

This chain connects TRBV20-1 to TRBJ2-3; 11 positions match TRBD2. Germline V CDR1 and CDR2: DFQATT, SNEGSKA (reference sequence). CDR3 length: 15 amino acids. J was trimmed by 2 bases and V by 5 bases; bases with no gene match: 6. CDR3 coding DNA: TGCAGTGCTCAAATTAGCGGGGGGGCCACAGATACGCAGTATTTT. Translating gives CSAQISGGATDTQYF.

There are a few counts of this clonotype. The CDR3 nucleotides read TGCAGTGCTAGATCACTAGCGGGGGTCACAGATACGCAGTATTTT. As protein: CSARSLAGVTDTQYF. This chain joins TRBV20-1 and TRBJ2-3, with 11 bases identical to TRBD2. Germline assignment: CDR1 DFQATT and CDR2 SNEGSKA (reference sequence). This CDR3 has 15 amino acids. V gave up 2 bases and J gave up 2 bases; unmatched junction bases: 3.

V usage is TRBV28 and J usage is TRBJ2-7; the match to TRBD2 covers 10 bases. With V trimmed by 4 bases and J by 9 bases, 9 bases remained unmatched. Germline lookup yields CDR1 MDHEN and CDR2 SYDVKM. The CDR3 spans 14 residues. CDR3: CASSSGTSGGGQYV. CDR3 bases: TGTGCCAGCAGTTCCGGGACGAGCGGGGGGGGGCAGTACGTC.

The rearrangement uses TRBV4-2 and TRBJ1-6; the D gene is possibly TRBD1 (5 bases). This CDR3 is 16 amino acids long. Germline lookup yields CDR1 LGHNA and CDR2 YNFKEQ. Trimming took off 4 bases at V and 4 bases at J, with 14 bases between the two ends. The DNA for the CDR3 is TGTGCCAGCAGCCGCTCGGGACTAGGATATAATTCACCCCTCCACTTT. Translating it yields CASSRSGLGYNSPLHF.

CDR3 residues: CSAGSMGPQETQYF. The CDR3 DNA follows: TGCAGTGCTGGAAGCATGGGTCCGCAAGAGACCCAGTACTTC. The V gene is TRBV20-1, the J gene TRBJ2-5; D remains unclear. Germline CDR1 and CDR2: DFQATT and SNEGSKA (reference sequence). The CDR3 has 14 amino acids. V was clipped by 5 bases and J by 2 bases, with 15 bases between them.

The V call is TRBV21-1, the J call TRBJ1-1; the D segment call TRBD1 is taken from the table without a DNA check. TRBV21-1 is labeled a pseudogene. This CDR3 is built from 14 residues. The CDR3 DNA is TGTGCCAGCAGCAAAGGACAGGGAAGCACTGAAGCTTTCTTT. Amino acid sequence: CASSKGQGSTEAFF.

This clonotype was picked up a small number of times. This sequence joins TRBV20-1 and TRBJ2-1, with D perhaps being TRBD1 or TRBD2 (5 bases each). V lost 0 bases and J lost 9, with 21 bases in between. The length of the CDR3 is 16 residues. Germline-derived CDR1 and CDR2 are DFQATT and SNEGSKA (reference sequence). Written as DNA, the CDR3 is TGCAGTGCTAGAGATGGTTCCGTGGCCGGGGCCGCTGAGCAGTTCTTC. This gives the protein CSARDGSVAGAAEQFF.

This clonotype showed up just a few times. The genes are TRBV7-8 and TRBJ2-2, with D possibly matching TRBD2 (5 bases). Germline V CDR1 and CDR2: SGHVS, FQNEAQ. The CDR3 spans 14 residues. Trimming cost V 3 bases and J 6 bases, with 11 bases left between them. CDR3 residues: CASSFSRGSGELFF. DNA of the CDR3: TGTGCCAGCAGCTTCTCTCGGGGTTCCGGGGAGCTGTTTTTT.

This clonotype was seen only a few times. The rearrangement joins TRBV2 to TRBJ1-6, with D tentatively TRBD1 (5 bases). This CDR3 spans 14 amino acids. Germline V gives CDR1 SNHLY, CDR2 FYNNEI. The V gene lost 6 bases and the J gene lost 7 bases, with 13 bases spanning the gap. The CDR3 here is CASRGGPRNSPLHF. Here the CDR3 DNA reads TGTGCCAGCAGGGGGGGACCGAGGAATTCACCCCTCCACTTT.

This clonotype appeared once. This chain joins TRBV24-1 and TRBJ2-3; the D is unclear. Deletions cut 5 bases from V and 0 bases from J, with 8 bases between. The CDR3 has 14 residues. Germline-derived CDR1 and CDR2 are KGHDR and SFDVKD. This chain's CDR3 is CATSGPTSTDTQYF. CDR3 DNA: TGTGCCACCAGTGGTCCGACTAGCACAGATACGCAGTATTTT.

This clonotype was found a few times. This chain uses TRBV6-1 with TRBJ1-6; weak D call: TRBD1 (5 bases). Germline loops: CDR1 MNHNS, CDR2 SASEGT. There are 15 residues in the CDR3. Trimming shortened V by 5 bases and J by 5 bases, and 13 bases separated the two germline ends. The DNA of the CDR3 is TGTGCCAGCAGTCCCCAGGGATTCGATAATTCACCCCTCCACTTT. As protein: CASSPQGFDNSPLHF.

J is TRBJ2-7 and V is TRBV24-1; perhaps TRBD1 as D (7 bases). The CDR3 loop spans 14 amino acids. V lost 5 bases and J 2 bases, leaving 12 bases between the germline ends. From germline, CDR1 is KGHDR and CDR2 SFDVKD. In DNA form, the CDR3 reads TGTGCCACCAGTGGGGCAGGGGGGACCTACGAGCAGTACTTC. Its protein is CATSGAGGTYEQYF.

The CDR3, as DNA: TGTGCCAGCAGTCCCGGACTACTCTTGACTTTCACAGATACGCAGTATTTT. Protein: CASSPGLLLTFTDTQYF. This sequence joins TRBV6-2 or TRBV6-3 and TRBJ2-3; the D gene is possibly TRBD2 (6 bases). With 5 bases removed from V and 2 bases from J, the gap between germline ends came to 20 bases. From germline, CDR1 is MNHEY and CDR2 SVGEGT. This CDR3 spans 17 amino acids.

The chain is built from TRBV24-1 and TRBJ2-7, with 9 positions matching TRBD1. V shed 4 bases, J shed 1 base, and the junction held 10 bases outside the gene matches. Per germline, CDR1 KGHDR and CDR2 SFDVKD. CDR3 length equals 17 residues. The CDR3 DNA reads TGTGCCACCAGTGACCCGACAGGGGGTGAGGGGTCCTACGAGCAGTACTTC. This gives the protein CATSDPTGGEGSYEQYF.

V gene TRBV7-3 combines with J gene TRBJ1-2, with D possibly being TRBD1 (6 bases). CDR3 size: 15 residues. Trimming took off 5 bases at V and 0 bases at J, with 13 bases between the two ends. Looked up from germline, CDR1 is SGHTA and CDR2 is FQGTGA. CDR3 DNA sequence: TGTGCCAGCAGCGTGTCAGGGGTCACTAACTATGGCTACACCTTC. This sequence encodes CASSVSGVTNYGYTF. Supplemented by reference TRBV7-3 and TRBJ1-2, the full variable domain reads GAGVSQTPSNKVTEKGKYVELRCDPISGHTALYWYRQSLGQGPEFLIYFQGTGAADDSGLPNDRFFAVRPEGSVSTLKIQRTERGDSAVYLCASSVSGVTNYGYTFGSGTRLTVV.

This clonotype was counted only a few times. V usage is TRBV6-2 or TRBV6-3 and J usage is TRBJ1-1; D is uncertain. Trimming shortened V by 5 bases and J by 7 bases, and 20 bases separated the two germline ends. This CDR3 comprises 15 residues. Germline CDR1 reads MNHEY; CDR2 reads SVGEGT. In DNA form, the CDR3 reads TGTGCCAGCAGTCCACCCGTGGGGAGGGCGAATGAAGCTTTCTTT. This translates into CASSPPVGRANEAFF.

This clonotype was recorded only once. This chain links TRBV5-1 with TRBJ1-3, with a tentative D call TRBD1 (5 bases). The CDR3 has 13 residues. Per the germline V gene, CDR1 is SGHRS and CDR2 is YFSETQ. V dropped 0 bases and J dropped 10 bases, with 11 bases sitting between them. CDR3 DNA sequence: TGCGCCAGCAGCTTGGTTCAGGCAGGGACCATATATTTT. It encodes CASSLVQAGTIYF.

The chain uses TRBV9 and TRBJ1-3, with D possibly matching TRBD1 (5 bases). From germline, CDR1 is SGDLS and CDR2 YYNGEE. The CDR3 consists of 15 residues. Trimming pared 3 bases from V and 3 bases from J, leaving 13 bases between. The DNA of the CDR3 is TGTGCCAGCAGCGCCCTCCTTGGGGGTGGAAACACCATATATTTT. Residues: CASSALLGGGNTIYF.

V usage is TRBV18 and J usage is TRBJ1-1; D possibly corresponds to TRBD1 (5 bases). The CDR3 covers 15 residues. The germline V gene encodes CDR1 KGHSH and CDR2 LQKENI. V gave up 0 bases and J gave up 4 bases, with 12 bases separating them. As DNA, the CDR3 is TGTGCCAGCTCACCACCGTCAGGGCTTTCCACTGAAGCTTTCTTT. It specifies CASSPPSGLSTEAFF.

This clonotype was seen once. The rearrangement uses TRBV5-8 and TRBJ2-3; the D is unclear. CDR3 length equals 16 residues. In germline, CDR1 is SGHTS, CDR2 YDEGEE. V was trimmed by 0 bases and J by 3 bases, leaving 14 bases between them. The CDR3 spells CASSLGDTRLTDTQYF. In DNA, the CDR3 is TGTGCCAGCAGCTTGGGAGACACACGCCTTACAGATACGCAGTATTTT.

Only a few counts were recorded for this clonotype. The chain carries TRBV6-1 and TRBJ2-5; D is perhaps TRBD1 (7 bases). CDR3 length: 14 residues. Germline CDR1 and CDR2: MNHNS and SASEGT. V was trimmed by 10 bases and J by 5 bases, leaving 20 bases between them. In nucleotides, the CDR3 is TGTGCCACACGGGACAGTCAAAGCGGGGAGACCCAGTACTTC. Its translation is CATRDSQSGETQYF.

The chain employs TRBV19 and TRBJ1-5; 9 nucleotides agree with TRBD1. The CDR3 loop spans 16 amino acids. The germline gives CDR1 LNHDA, CDR2 SQIVND (reference sequence). V trimming: 5 bases; J trimming: 1 base; junction bases outside the gene matches: 6. The CDR3 is CASSSWTGVSNQPQHF. CDR3 nucleotide sequence: TGTGCCAGTAGTTCCTGGACAGGGGTGAGCAATCAGCCCCAGCATTTT.